Sequencing of this TCR beta chain was carried out in a study of cytomegalovirus exposure and HLA in healthy donors. About the study: Membership in the Caucasian-associated ancestry cluster was found for about four fifths of approximately 400 genotyped donors. Overall study findings and caveats: Some TCR beta chains (164 of them) were listed as cytomegalovirus-associated.

This PCR relied on a set of 60 Vbeta primers and 13 Jbeta primers. Some clones are missing from TCRdb's copy, which holds only in-frame ones; the method was immunoSEQ multiplex PCR. The data show 190,000 or so clones, 83% seen once. Regarding this clone: Its antigen is as yet unknown.

There are 16 residues in the CDR3. With 4 bases clipped from V and 4 bases from J, the junction kept 8 bases outside the gene matches. Germline CDR1 and CDR2: SGHKS and YYEKEE (reference sequence). The sequenced material came from PBMCs. The chain combines TRBV5-5 with TRBJ2-2; 9 positions match TRBD2. This clonotype originated in a man in his forties or fifties in good health and CMV-seronegative. CDR3 coding DNA: TGTGCCAGCAGCCTCGCGGGAGGGCCCGGCACCGGGGAGCTGTTTTTT. This encodes CASSLAGGPGTGELFF.